The rows below give T cell receptor beta chains drawn from one sample of a study of blood T cell repertoires in COVID-19. The data were produced by immunoSEQ multiplex PCR, yet TCRdb's version contains in-frame clones alone and is incomplete. This sample carries 65,000 to 95,000 clones, around nine tenths of them seen once, and the ten largest clones take about 2.7%. The sample comprised peripheral blood. These receptors originate from a man aged 70-80 years with active or convalescent COVID-19. Both conserved end residues are part of each CDR3. D genes are given only for firm matches. Clone size appears in some rows only: once, few, many, or a class for an expanded clone.

-	TRBV6-5	-	TRBJ1-1	TGTGCCAGCAGTTTGAACCCGACAGGCCTGAAGAGTGAAGCTTTCTTT	CASSLNPTGLKSEAFF
-	TRBV12-5	-	TRBJ1-4	TGTGCTAGTGGTTTGGTACGGGGGTCCCCATTGACGGGTGAAAAACTGTTTTTT	CASGLVRGSPLTGEKLFF
-	TRBV11-2	-	TRBJ1-4	TGTGCCAGCAGCTTAGGTAGACAGGAAAAACTGTTTTTT	CASSLGRQEKLFF
-	TRBV6-5	-	TRBJ2-7	TGTGCCAGCAAAGAGTCAGGCTCCTACGAGCAGTACTTC	CASKESGSYEQYF
TRBD1	TRBV28	-	TRBJ1-3	TGTGCCAGCAGTGCCGACAGGGGCTCTGGAAACACCATATATTTT	CASSADRGSGNTIYF
-	TRBV6-5	-	TRBJ2-3	TGTGCCACCACTCGCACAGATACGCAGTATTTT	CATTRTDTQYF
-	TRBV4-1	-	TRBJ1-2	TGCGCCAGCAGCCAAGATTCCAGGGGTTGGCGTGGCTACACCTTC	CASSQDSRGWRGYTF
-	TRBV6-5	-	TRBJ1-2	TGTGCCAGCAGTCGACCGGACTTGTCGTATGGCTACACCTTC	CASSRPDLSYGYTF
TRBD1	TRBV19	-	TRBJ1-5	TGTGCCAGTAGTGGGACAGGGGGCCTTCAGCCCCAGCATTTT	CASSGTGGLQPQHF
TRBD1	TRBV29-1	-	TRBJ2-7	TGCAGCGCCTTCGCCCGGGACAGGGGGTCCTACGAGCAGTACTTC	CSAFARDRGSYEQYF
TRBD1	TRBV2	-	TRBJ2-3	TGTGCCAGCTCTACGGGACAGCCGAGCACAGATACGCAGTATTTT	CASSTGQPSTDTQYF
TRBD2	TRBV5-1	-	TRBJ2-3	TGCGCCAGCAATCAGCGGGGGGCCCCCACAGATACGCAGTATTTT	CASNQRGAPTDTQYF
TRBD1	TRBV7-9	-	TRBJ1-3	TGTGCCAGAGGGATCGGGGACAGTCAAAACACCATATATTTT	CARGIGDSQNTIYF
-	TRBV11-2	-	TRBJ1-1	TGTGCCAGCAGCTATTTGAGGAACACTGAAGCTTTCTTT	CASSYLRNTEAFF
TRBD2	TRBV11-2	-	TRBJ2-1	TGTGCCAGCAGCTCCGGACTAGCGGGACGAAACAATGAGCAGTTCTTC	CASSSGLAGRNNEQFF
-	TRBV5-1	-	TRBJ2-5	TGCGCCAGCAGCCCCCAGGGCGTGGGAGAGACCCAGTACTTC	CASSPQGVGETQYF
-	TRBV4-2	-	TRBJ2-7	TGTGCCAGCGGCGGCAGTAGCCTCTCCTACGAGCAGTACTTC	CASGGSSLSYEQYF
TRBD1	TRBV12-3/TRBV12-4	-	TRBJ1-2	TGTGCCAGCACCCGGGACAGGGGGTATGGCTACACCTTC	CASTRDRGYGYTF
TRBD1	TRBV5-4	-	TRBJ1-5	TGTGCCAGCAGTCCCGGAGGGACAGGGAATCAGCCCCAGCATTTT	CASSPGGTGNQPQHF
-	TRBV7-9	-	TRBJ2-7	TGTGCCAGCAGTCCCCTTACAGGGTTCGGGCAGTACTTC	CASSPLTGFGQYF
TRBD1	TRBV19	-	TRBJ2-5	TGTGCCAGTAGTTCGCAAGGGGGCGCCGGAGAGACCCAGTACTTC	CASSSQGGAGETQYF
-	TRBV18	once	TRBJ1-3	TGTGCCAGCTCAACAGGAGAAGGAAACACCATATATTTT	CASSTGEGNTIYF
TRBD2	TRBV29-1	few	TRBJ2-5	TGCAGCGCACGCGCGGGGGGACGAGAGACCCAGTACTTC	CSARAGGRETQYF
TRBD2	TRBV6-5	-	TRBJ2-7	TGTGCCAGCAGCCGAGGACTAGCCCCGGCCTACGAGCAGTACTTC	CASSRGLAPAYEQYF
TRBD1	TRBV5-6	-	TRBJ1-6	TGTGCCAGCAGCTCCTTGACAGGGGGCAGCTCCTATAATTCACCCCTCCACTTT	CASSSLTGGSSYNSPLHF
TRBD2	TRBV6-1	-	TRBJ2-5	TGTGCCAGCAGTGAAAGCGGGGGGGCTTCAGGAAGAGAGACCCAGTACTTC	CASSESGGASGRETQYF
-	TRBV30	-	TRBJ2-3	TGTGCCTGGAGTGTAGGGGTGGGGGGTACGCAGTATTTT	CAWSVGVGGTQYF
-	TRBV12-3/TRBV12-4	-	TRBJ1-2	TGTGCCAGCACCAGAGGTATATATGGCTACACCTTC	CASTRGIYGYTF
-	TRBV5-4	-	TRBJ2-2	TGTGCCAGCAGCCCACAGGGATCCACCGGGGAGCTGTTTTTT	CASSPQGSTGELFF
-	TRBV18	-	TRBJ2-3	TGTGCCAGCTCACCGGCGGGCAGGTCAGATACGCAGTATTTT	CASSPAGRSDTQYF
TRBD1	TRBV7-8	-	TRBJ1-4	TGTGCCAGCAGCTCACGGAGGACAGGGGTGAATGAAAAACTGTTTTTT	CASSSRRTGVNEKLFF
TRBD1	TRBV2	once	TRBJ1-3	TGTGCCAGCAAGGCCATGGGACAGGGGGCCAGAAACACCATATATTTT	CASKAMGQGARNTIYF
-	TRBV5-4	-	TRBJ1-3	TGTGCCAGCAGCTTACCCTCCCGGGGGGGGCCAGGCACCATATATTTT	CASSLPSRGGPGTIYF
TRBD2	TRBV5-4	-	TRBJ2-7	TGTGCCAGCAGCAGCGGGACTAGCGGGCAACCTTACGAGCAGTACTTC	CASSSGTSGQPYEQYF
TRBD2	TRBV7-3	-	TRBJ2-1	TGTGCCAGCAGCCTAGCGGGAGGGCGAAATGAGCAGTTCTTC	CASSLAGGRNEQFF
TRBD2	TRBV30	-	TRBJ2-7	TGTGCCTGGAGCAGGGAACTAGCGAAAATCTACGAGCAGTACTTC	CAWSRELAKIYEQYF
TRBD1	TRBV19	-	TRBJ1-2	TGTGCCAGTAGTATAGGGACAGGGGTAACTGGCTACACCTTC	CASSIGTGVTGYTF
-	TRBV6-6	-	TRBJ1-2	TGTGCCAGCAGTGCGTACCGGGGCTACACCTTC	CASSAYRGYTF
TRBD1	TRBV5-1	-	TRBJ1-2	TGCGCCAGCAGCTTACGACAGGGGGCCTATGGCTACACCTTC	CASSLRQGAYGYTF
TRBD1	TRBV4-1	-	TRBJ2-7	TGCGCCAGCAGTTGGACAGGGGACGGGTCCTACGAGCAGTACTTC	CASSWTGDGSYEQYF
TRBD1	TRBV28	-	TRBJ2-5	TGTGCCAGCAGTGCCCCTCGGGACAGGGATCGGGAGACCCAGTACTTC	CASSAPRDRDRETQYF
-	TRBV20-1	-	TRBJ1-4	TGCAGTGGCAGGGTCAATGAAAAACTGTTTTTT	CSGRVNEKLFF
-	TRBV7-9	-	TRBJ2-2	TGTGCCAGCAGTCTAGTGGCGGGGACGACCGGGGAGCTGTTTTTT	CASSLVAGTTGELFF
-	TRBV30	few	TRBJ2-1	TGTGCCTGGAATATCGGAGGGCCTGGGCAGTTCTTC	CAWNIGGPGQFF
TRBD2	TRBV30	-	TRBJ2-3	TGTGCCTGGGGACTAGGCTCAGATACGCAGTATTTT	CAWGLGSDTQYF
-	TRBV2	-	TRBJ2-5	TGTGCCAGCTGGAGCAGGGGAAAAGAGACCCAGTACTTC	CASWSRGKETQYF